One sample yielded the 16 T cell receptor beta chains listed below, sequenced in a study of technical replicates of blood from a few donors. Using immunoSEQ multiplex PCR, the repertoire was profiled, and TCRdb retains in-frame clones only, with some absent. This sample has roughly 50,000 clones, with roughly 95% found just once. Source material: PBMCs. All receptors derive from a human donor in good health. Some clones in this sample may be carry-over from other donors' samples.

This clone has only one observation. This rearrangement joins TRBV9 to TRBJ2-5; TRBD2 matches at 10 bases. In germline, CDR1 is SGDLS, CDR2 YYNGEE. The V segment lost 6 bases and the J segment 4 bases; nucleotides outside the gene matches: 6. This CDR3 region has 14 residues. The CDR3 DNA sequence: TGTGCCAGCACGAGCGGGGGGGCCCGAGAGACCCAGTACTTC. This gives the protein CASTSGGARETQYF.

This chain joins TRBV7-2 and TRBJ2-5; D is unclear. Germline CDR1 is SGHTA and CDR2 is FQGNSA. The CDR3 is 15 amino acids. The V end lost 1 base, the J end lost 1 base, and 10 bases lay between the germline ends. Here the CDR3 reads CASSLVRQAQETQYF. The CDR3 DNA sequence: TGTGCCAGCAGCTTAGTACGGCAGGCCCAAGAGACCCAGTACTTC.

The genes are TRBV27 and TRBJ1-2; D not certain. This CDR3 has 15 residues. Germline values: CDR1 MNHEY, CDR2 SMNVEV (reference sequence). V was clipped by 4 bases and J by 5 bases, with 17 bases between them. The CDR3 loop reads CASSSQTEIFYGYTF. The CDR3 DNA follows: TGTGCCAGCAGTTCCCAGACGGAGATTTTTTATGGCTACACCTTC.

V and J are TRBV5-1 and TRBJ2-3, with a weak D call TRBD1 (6 bases). Trimming shortened V by 4 bases and J by 0 bases, and 9 bases separated the two germline ends. The CDR3 is 14 residues long. Germline values: CDR1 SGHRS, CDR2 YFSETQ. CDR3 sequence: CASSGGGSTDTQYF. The CDR3 DNA reads as TGCGCCAGCAGCGGGGGCGGGAGCACAGATACGCAGTATTTT.

This chain joins TRBV7-9 and TRBJ1-5; 10 nucleotides match TRBD1. The V gene end was trimmed by 5 bases and the J gene end by 3 bases; junction bases not matched to a gene: 7. Per the germline V gene, CDR1 is SEHNR and CDR2 is FQNEAQ (reference sequence). The CDR3 spans 16 residues. Written as DNA, the CDR3 is TGTGCCAGCAGCAACTCCGGGACAGGGGTCAATCAGCCCCAGCATTTT. It yields the protein CASSNSGTGVNQPQHF.

This chain joins TRBV15 and TRBJ2-3; D ambiguous. Trimming took off 0 bases at V and 5 bases at J, with 6 bases between the two ends. The CDR3 extends over 13 amino acids. From germline, CDR1 is LNHNV and CDR2 YYDKDF (reference sequence). CDR3 bases: TGTGCCACCAGCAGAGATCTAAGAGATACGCAGTATTTT. Amino acid sequence: CATSRDLRDTQYF. Full variable domain (remainder filled in from reference TRBV15 and TRBJ2-3): DAMVIQNPRYQVTQFGKPVTLSCSQTLNHNVMYWYQQKSSQAPKLLFHYYDKDFNNEADTPDNFQSRRPNTSFCFLDIRSPGLGDTAMYLCATSRDLRDTQYFGPGTRLTVL.

The rearrangement links TRBV6-5 to TRBJ2-3; D is possibly TRBD2 (5 bases). Germline V lookup: CDR1 MNHEY, CDR2 SVGAGI. This CDR3 has 15 residues. Trimming pared 6 bases from V and 4 bases from J, leaving 17 bases between. Written as DNA, the CDR3 is TGTGCCAGCAGACCGTCGGGCGGGTCGGCAGATACGCAGTATTTT. The encoded protein is CASRPSGGSADTQYF.

V usage is TRBV5-1 and J usage is TRBJ2-1; a weak D match, TRBD2 (6 bases). The CDR3 loop spans 16 amino acids. The germline CDR1 and CDR2 sequences are SGHRS and YFSETQ. Trimming stripped 0 bases from V and 3 bases from J, with 13 bases between. CDR3 in DNA: TGCGCCAGCAGCTTGGGAGCGGGCGGAAACTACAATGAGCAGTTCTTC. It encodes CASSLGAGGNYNEQFF.

The chain uses TRBV5-6 and TRBJ2-7; D is unresolved. Trimming stripped 4 bases from V and 0 bases from J, with 8 bases between. This CDR3 is 13 amino acids long. Germline V gene data show CDR1 as SGHDT and CDR2 as YYEEEE. The chain's CDR3 is CASSRAASYEQYF. CDR3 coding DNA: TGTGCCAGCAGCCGAGCTGCCTCCTACGAGCAGTACTTC.

The chain uses TRBV5-4 and TRBJ2-1; 7 positions agree with TRBD2. There are 16 residues in the CDR3. Looked up from germline, CDR1 is SGHNT and CDR2 is YYREEE (reference sequence). With 0 bases clipped from V and 6 bases from J, the junction kept 9 bases outside the gene matches. The CDR3 DNA follows: TGTGCCAGCAGCTTGGGATGGGGCGGGAGACCCAATGAGCAGTTCTTC. Protein sequence: CASSLGWGGRPNEQFF.

The count of this clone is one. The chain employs TRBV7-2 and TRBJ1-5; D uncertain. Per germline, CDR1 SGHTA and CDR2 FQGNSA. The V end was cut by 5 bases, the J end by 4 bases, with 12 bases between. CDR3 length equals 14 residues. CDR3 sequence: CASSPPGSNQPQHF. CDR3 coding DNA: TGTGCCAGCAGCCCCCCGGGAAGTAATCAGCCCCAGCATTTT.

This clone has just one count. V and J are TRBV30 and TRBJ2-5; a possible D gene is TRBD1 (6 bases). Germline V gives CDR1 GTSNPN, CDR2 SVGIG (reference sequence). The CDR3 loop spans 12 amino acids. The V end lost 4 bases, the J end lost 5 bases, and 11 bases lay between the germline ends. The CDR3 region has the DNA TGTGCCTGGAATCAGGGGTCCGAGACCCAGTACTTC. Translated: CAWNQGSETQYF. Filled out from reference TRBV30 and TRBJ2-5, the complete variable domain reads SQTIHQWPATLVQPVGSPLSLECTVEGTSNPNLYWYRQAAGRGLQLLFYSVGIGQISSEVPQNLSASRPQDRQFILSSKKLLLSDSGFYLCAWNQGSETQYFGPGTRLLVL.

Only one count was recorded for this clone. J is TRBJ1-1 and V is TRBV28, with D unresolved. With 2 bases removed from V and 7 bases from J, the gap between germline ends came to 8 bases. Germline V CDR1 and CDR2: MDHEN, SYDVKM. This CDR3 comprises 12 residues. The DNA for the CDR3 is TGTGCCAGCAGTTTACTGGGCCGTGAAGCTTTCTTT. It encodes CASSLLGREAFF.

The table lists this clone with a count of one. The chain employs TRBV7-2 and TRBJ1-4; TRBD1 agrees at 8 bases. The CDR3 runs 13 residues. The trim removed 8 bases at V and 10 bases at J, leaving 9 bases unmatched. In germline, CDR1 is SGHTA, CDR2 FQGNSA. CDR3 sequence (DNA): TGTGCCAGCGGCCGGGACAGGACTGGAAAACTGTTTTTT. Its translation: CASGRDRTGKLFF.

This chain connects TRBV7-8 to TRBJ2-2; 12 bases match TRBD1. The CDR3 is 17 residues long. V lost 5 bases to trimming and J lost 2 bases; unmatched junction nucleotides: 6. Germline CDR1 and CDR2: SGHVS and FQNEAQ. As DNA, the CDR3 is TGTGCCAGCAGCCGCCGGGACAGGGGGCTAAACACCGGGGAGCTGTTTTTT. Its protein product is CASSRRDRGLNTGELFF.

The rearrangement uses TRBV30 and TRBJ2-7; a weak D match, TRBD2 (5 bases). Germline CDR1 reads GTSNPN; CDR2 reads SVGIG (reference sequence). V lost 2 bases, J lost 5 bases, and 16 bases lay in between. The CDR3 contains 14 residues. The CDR3 here is CAWSPADPGNEQYF. The CDR3, as DNA: TGTGCCTGGAGTCCAGCGGACCCTGGGAACGAGCAGTACTTC.